A single sample is the source of the 20 T cell receptor beta chains below, sequenced in a study of PD-1 blockade in mismatch repair-deficient tumors. Measured with immunoSEQ multiplex PCR; TCRdb has only the in-frame clones, and not every one. The table lists 15,000 or so clones, around 82% of them singletons. The starting material was PBMCs, obtained before pembrolizumab treatment. The receptors stem from an adult with mismatch repair-deficient cancer.

The V gene is TRBV28, the J gene TRBJ2-7, with 11 bases identical to TRBD1. V lost 9 bases to trimming and J lost 2 bases; unmatched junction nucleotides: 3. The length of the CDR3 is 13 residues. The germline V gene has CDR1 MDHEN and CDR2 SYDVKM. The CDR3, as DNA: TGTGCCAGTATGGGACAGGGGGCCTACGAGCAGTACTTC. This sequence encodes CASMGQGAYEQYF.

This clone was recorded once. The rearrangement uses TRBV7-9 and TRBJ2-3; 7 nucleotides match TRBD1. Germline CDR1 and CDR2: SEHNR and FQNEAQ (reference sequence). This CDR3 spans 16 amino acids. V gave up 5 bases and J gave up 5 bases; unmatched junction bases: 13. CDR3 sequence (DNA): TGTGCCAGCAGCCCACCCCGCTCTAGGGGGCGAGATACGCAGTATTTT. Protein sequence: CASSPPRSRGRDTQYF.

The chain has TRBV19 and TRBJ1-4; D remains unclear. Trimming took 3 bases from V and 8 from J, leaving 22 bases between them. CDR1 is LNHDA, CDR2 SQIVND, per germline (reference sequence). The CDR3 covers 17 residues. CDR3 sequence (DNA): TGTGCCAGTAGTATGGGCGTGCTCGGCCTCCTTCAGGAAAAACTGTTTTTT. Its translation is CASSMGVLGLLQEKLFF.

The chain joins TRBV5-8 to TRBJ1-5; 9 bases map to TRBD1. The CDR3 spans 14 residues. Germline V gives CDR1 SGHTS, CDR2 YDEGEE. The trim removed 4 bases at V and 7 bases at J, leaving 6 bases unmatched. The CDR3 DNA reads as TGTGCCAGCAGCAATACAGGGGGCACCCAGCCCCAGCATTTT. It yields the protein CASSNTGGTQPQHF.

The CDR3 DNA is TGTGCCAGCAGCCAACCCCGCGACAGTCAGAACACCGGGGAGCTGTTTTTT. It specifies CASSQPRDSQNTGELFF. The chain combines TRBV14 with TRBJ2-2; maybe TRBD1 (5 bases). Germline assignment: CDR1 SGHDN and CDR2 FVKESK. This CDR3 comprises 17 residues. Trimming removed 2 bases at V and 1 base at J, with 14 bases between.

V gene TRBV21-1 combines with J gene TRBJ2-1; the D segment call TRBD2 is taken from the table without a DNA check. TRBV21-1 counts as a pseudogene. The CDR3 covers 16 residues. For the CDR3, the DNA is TGTGCCAGCAGCCGCCAGACTAGCAGGACCTACAATGAGCAGTTCTTC. Amino acids: CASSRQTSRTYNEQFF.

The chain links TRBV2 to TRBJ1-1; no clear D gene. The V end was cut by 4 bases, the J end by 3 bases, with 6 bases between. The CDR3 consists of 12 residues. Germline V gene data show CDR1 as SNHLY and CDR2 as FYNNEI. This CDR3 reads CASSGSYTEAFF. The CDR3 nucleotides are TGTGCCAGCAGTGGATCATACACTGAAGCTTTCTTT.

With regard to this clone: Additional DNA sequences in this sample encode the identical CDR3. This chain links TRBV6-4 with TRBJ2-2; D gene uncertain. The germline gives CDR1 MRHNA, CDR2 SNTAGT. The length of the CDR3 is 13 residues. The V gene lost 0 bases and the J gene lost 4 bases, with 3 bases spanning the gap. This CDR3 is CASSDSSTGELFF. The CDR3 bases are TGTGCCAGCAGTGACTCGAGCACCGGGGAGCTGTTTTTT.

V gene TRBV19 combines with J gene TRBJ1-2; D not certain. The CDR3 totals 13 residues. Per the germline V gene, CDR1 is LNHDA and CDR2 is SQIVND (reference sequence). V lost 6 bases and J lost 4, with 12 bases in between. The CDR3 is CASSLRGGYGYTF. Written as DNA, the CDR3 is TGTGCCAGTAGCTTACGGGGTGGCTATGGCTACACCTTC.

This clone was seen just once. The chain has TRBV7-8 and TRBJ2-7; D is possibly TRBD1 or TRBD2 (5 bases each). Germline CDR1 and CDR2: SGHVS and FQNEAQ. Trimming took 5 bases from V and 0 from J, leaving 14 bases between them. CDR3 length: 15 amino acids. The CDR3 is CASSTPGRNSYEQYF. In DNA, the CDR3 is TGTGCCAGCAGCACCCCGGGACGGAACTCCTACGAGCAGTACTTC.

The chain recombines TRBV7-2 with TRBJ2-1; D gene ambiguous. The V gene lost 1 base and the J gene lost 6 bases, with 1 base spanning the gap. The germline V gene has CDR1 SGHTA and CDR2 FQGNSA. The CDR3 loop spans 11 amino acids. The CDR3 bases are TGTGCCAGCAGCTTAGTCAATGAGCAGTTCTTC. Translated: CASSLVNEQFF.

This chain connects TRBV4-3 to TRBJ2-1, with 12 bases matching TRBD2. The CDR3 runs to 18 residues. The V gene end was trimmed by 4 bases and the J gene end by 10 bases; junction bases not matched to a gene: 17. Germline CDR1 LGHNA, CDR2 YSLEER. CDR3 in amino acids: CASSPTDLAGGGLGEQFF. The CDR3 region has the DNA TGCGCCAGCAGCCCGACTGACCTAGCGGGAGGGGGATTAGGGGAGCAGTTCTTC.

The J gene is TRBJ1-5, the V gene TRBV7-2, with unresolved D. Between the trimmed V and J ends, which lost 5 bases and 3 bases, there was a span of 8 bases. Germline loops: CDR1 SGHTA, CDR2 FQGNSA. The CDR3 extends over 13 amino acids. CDR3 in DNA: TGTGCCAGCAGCGTGGAATCCAATCAGCCCCAGCATTTT. This gives the protein CASSVESNQPQHF.

J is TRBJ1-5 and V is TRBV19; 7 positions match TRBD1. Germline loops: CDR1 LNHDA, CDR2 SQIVND (reference sequence). The J segment lost 7 bases and the V segment lost 2 bases, leaving 8 bases of the junction unmatched. The CDR3 covers 15 residues. The CDR3 is CASSITLRDSQPQHF. CDR3 bases: TGTGCCAGTAGTATAACTTTGAGGGACAGCCAGCCCCAGCATTTT.

This chain uses TRBV7-2 with TRBJ2-7; possibly TRBD1 for D (5 bases). Germline values: CDR1 SGHTA, CDR2 FQGNSA. Trimming shortened V by 4 bases and J by 3 bases, and 10 bases separated the two germline ends. CDR3 length: 13 amino acids. The DNA for the CDR3 is TGTGCCAGCAGCTCAGTCAGGGTCTACGAGCAGTACTTC. Protein product: CASSSVRVYEQYF.

The rearrangement joins TRBV11-2 to TRBJ2-7; either TRBD1 or TRBD2 may fit D (5 bases each). The ends were cut back, 2 bases at V and 2 bases at J, with 10 bases in the middle. The germline CDR1 and CDR2 sequences are SGHAT and FQNNGV. The CDR3 has 14 residues. This CDR3 is CASSLIGTTYEQYF. The CDR3 DNA sequence: TGTGCCAGCAGCTTAATAGGGACCACCTACGAGCAGTACTTC.

This sequence joins TRBV10-2 and TRBJ1-1; D call uncertain. This CDR3 comprises 11 residues. V was cut by 4 bases and J by 0 bases, with 0 bases left in between. Germline V gene sequence: CDR1 WSHSY, CDR2 SAAADI. The CDR3 here is CASSVNTEAFF. The CDR3 DNA follows: TGCGCCAGCAGTGTGAACACTGAAGCTTTCTTT.

V and J are TRBV11-3 and TRBJ2-1; 9 nucleotides agree with TRBD1. The CDR3 consists of 16 residues. With V trimmed by 5 bases and J by 6 bases, 11 bases remained unmatched. Germline V gene data show CDR1 as SGHNT and CDR2 as YENEEA. CDR3 protein: CASSREEGQGSNEQFF. The CDR3, as DNA: TGTGCCAGCAGCCGCGAAGAGGGACAGGGTTCCAATGAGCAGTTCTTC. Variable domain in full (rest from reference TRBV11-3 and TRBJ2-1): EAGVVQSPRYKIIEKKQPVAFWCNPISGHNTLYWYLQNLGQGPELLIRYENEEAVDDSQLPKDRFSAERLKGVDSTLKIQPAELGDSAVYLCASSREEGQGSNEQFFGPGTRLTVL.

This clone was counted a single time. The rearrangement uses TRBV7-9 and TRBJ2-1, with D maybe TRBD2 (7 bases). The CDR3 runs to 16 residues. Germline CDR1 reads SEHNR; CDR2 reads FQNEAQ (reference sequence). Trimming left V 1 base short and J 3 bases short, with 13 bases between. The CDR3 DNA is TGTGCCAGCAGCTTAGGGGGGCTAGCGGACTACAATGAGCAGTTCTTC. Protein product: CASSLGGLADYNEQFF.

The genes are TRBV14 and TRBJ1-1, with D unclear. Trimming shortened V by 1 base and J by 1 base, and 13 bases separated the two germline ends. Germline values: CDR1 SGHDN, CDR2 FVKESK. This CDR3 has 16 amino acids. The DNA of the CDR3 is TGTGCCAGCAGCCAAGCCCCAGGTCAGTGGAACACTGAAGCTTTCTTT. This gives the protein CASSQAPGQWNTEAFF.